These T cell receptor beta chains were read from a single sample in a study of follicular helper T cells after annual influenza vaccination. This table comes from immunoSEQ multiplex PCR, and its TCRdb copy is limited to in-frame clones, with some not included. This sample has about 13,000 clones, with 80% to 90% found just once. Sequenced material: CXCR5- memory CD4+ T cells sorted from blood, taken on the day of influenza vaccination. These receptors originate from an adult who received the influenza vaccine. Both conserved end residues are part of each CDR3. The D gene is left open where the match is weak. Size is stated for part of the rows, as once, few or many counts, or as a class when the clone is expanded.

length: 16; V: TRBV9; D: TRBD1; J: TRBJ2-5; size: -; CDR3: CASSVGVGQGQETQYF; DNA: TGTGCCAGCAGCGTAGGGGTCGGACAGGGGCAAGAGACCCAGTACTTC
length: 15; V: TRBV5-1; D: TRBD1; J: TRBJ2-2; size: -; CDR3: CASSLAGGLVGELFF; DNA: TGCGCCAGCAGCTTGGCAGGGGGCTTGGTCGGGGAGCTGTTTTTT
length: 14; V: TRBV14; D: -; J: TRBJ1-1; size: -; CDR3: CASSLGGDRTEAFF; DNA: TGTGCCAGCAGCCTGGGGGGGGATCGGACTGAAGCTTTCTTT
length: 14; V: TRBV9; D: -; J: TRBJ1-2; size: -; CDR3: CASTRVGSGDGYTF; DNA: TGTGCCTCTACCCGGGTAGGTTCGGGTGATGGCTACACCTTC
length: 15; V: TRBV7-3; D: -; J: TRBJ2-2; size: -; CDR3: CASSSLHGGTGELFF; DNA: TGTGCCAGCAGCTCCCTCCACGGTGGTACCGGGGAGCTGTTTTTT
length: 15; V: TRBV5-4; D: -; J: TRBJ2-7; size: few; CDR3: CASSLGGTTPYEQYF; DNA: TGTGCCAGCAGCTTAGGCGGGACGACTCCCTACGAGCAGTACTTC
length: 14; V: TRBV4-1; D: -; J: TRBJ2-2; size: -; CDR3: CASSQVVNTGELFF; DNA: TGCGCCAGCAGCCAAGTGGTGAACACCGGGGAGCTGTTTTTT
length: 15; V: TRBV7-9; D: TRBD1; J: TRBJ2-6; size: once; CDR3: CASLNRGSGANVLTF; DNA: TGTGCCAGTCTTAACAGGGGCTCTGGGGCCAACGTCCTGACTTTC
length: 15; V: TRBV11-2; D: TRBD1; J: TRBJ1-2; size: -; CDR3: CASSRPGTGNYGYTF; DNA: TGTGCCAGCAGCCGTCCCGGGACAGGGAACTATGGCTACACCTTC
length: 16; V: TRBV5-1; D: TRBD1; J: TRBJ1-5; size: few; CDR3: CASSPRGGGSNQPQHF; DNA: TGCGCCAGCAGCCCCCGAGGGGGCGGTTCAAATCAGCCCCAGCATTTT
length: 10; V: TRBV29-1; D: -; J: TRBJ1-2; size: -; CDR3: CSDGPYGYTF; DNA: TGCAGCGACGGCCCCTATGGCTACACCTTC
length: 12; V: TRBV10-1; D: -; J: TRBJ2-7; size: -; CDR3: CASSDPGLEQYF; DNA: TGCGCCAGCAGTGATCCTGGGCTCGAGCAGTACTTC
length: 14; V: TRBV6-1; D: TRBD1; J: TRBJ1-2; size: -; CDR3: CASSEAGTGSGYTF; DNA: TGTGCCAGCAGTGAGGCCGGGACAGGGAGTGGCTACACCTTC
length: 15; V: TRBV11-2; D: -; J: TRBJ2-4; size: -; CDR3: CASSLIKAPKNIQYF; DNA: TGTGCCAGCAGCCTCATTAAAGCCCCCAAAAACATTCAGTACTTC
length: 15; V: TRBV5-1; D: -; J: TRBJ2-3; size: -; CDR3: CASSSDPFSTDTQYF; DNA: TGCGCCAGCAGCTCGGACCCCTTTAGCACAGATACGCAGTATTTT
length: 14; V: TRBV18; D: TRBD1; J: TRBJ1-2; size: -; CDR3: CASLTTGTDYGYTF; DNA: TGTGCCAGCCTTACCACCGGGACAGACTATGGCTACACCTTC
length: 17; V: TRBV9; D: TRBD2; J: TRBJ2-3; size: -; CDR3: CASSVGLAGRSTDTQYF; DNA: TGTGCCAGCAGCGTAGGGTTAGCGGGGAGAAGCACAGATACGCAGTATTTT
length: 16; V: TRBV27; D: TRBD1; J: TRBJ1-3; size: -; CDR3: CASHPGQGNPGNTIYF; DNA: TGTGCCAGCCACCCGGGACAGGGGAACCCGGGAAACACCATATATTTT
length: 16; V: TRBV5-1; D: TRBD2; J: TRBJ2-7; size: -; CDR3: CASSLASSGGPVEQYF; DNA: TGCGCCAGCAGTTTGGCTTCTAGCGGGGGGCCTGTCGAGCAGTACTTC
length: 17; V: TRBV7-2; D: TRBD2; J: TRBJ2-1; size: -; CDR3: CASSTGTSGGSYNEQFF; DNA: TGTGCCAGCAGCACCGGGACTAGCGGGGGGTCCTACAATGAGCAGTTCTTC
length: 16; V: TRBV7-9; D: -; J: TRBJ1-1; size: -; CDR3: CASSLGMGGLNTEAFF; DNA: TGTGCCAGCAGCTTAGGGATGGGAGGGCTGAACACTGAAGCTTTCTTT
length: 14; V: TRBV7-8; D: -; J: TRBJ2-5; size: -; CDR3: CASRIRPSQETQYF; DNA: TGTGCCAGCAGAATACGACCTTCCCAAGAGACCCAGTACTTC
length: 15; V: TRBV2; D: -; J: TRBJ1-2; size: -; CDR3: CASSERYGVIYGYTF; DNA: TGTGCCAGCAGTGAACGATACGGGGTGATCTATGGCTACACCTTC
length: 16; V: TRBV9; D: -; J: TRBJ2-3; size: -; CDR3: CASSPSSRRGTDTQYF; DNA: TGTGCCAGCAGCCCTAGTTCTCGGCGAGGCACAGATACGCAGTATTTT
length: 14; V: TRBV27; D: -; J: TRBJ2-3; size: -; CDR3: CASASGEYTDTQYF; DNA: TGTGCCAGCGCCTCCGGGGAATACACAGATACGCAGTATTTT
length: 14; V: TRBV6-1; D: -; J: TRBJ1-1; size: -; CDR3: CAIRSGGTNTEAFF; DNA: TGTGCCATCCGGTCGGGGGGAACGAACACTGAAGCTTTCTTT
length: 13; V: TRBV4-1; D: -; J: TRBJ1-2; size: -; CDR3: CASSHPNFYGYTF; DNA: TGCGCCAGCAGCCATCCCAATTTCTATGGCTACACCTTC
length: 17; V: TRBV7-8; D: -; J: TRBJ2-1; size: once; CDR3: CASSSRDAHMTYNEQFF; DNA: TGTGCCAGCAGCTCGAGGGACGCCCATATGACCTACAATGAGCAGTTCTTC
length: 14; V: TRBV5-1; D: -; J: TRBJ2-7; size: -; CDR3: CASSPLTGSYEQYF; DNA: TGCGCCAGCAGCCCTCTCACAGGCTCCTACGAGCAGTACTTC
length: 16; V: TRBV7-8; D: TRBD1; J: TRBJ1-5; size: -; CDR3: CASSKDRGLANQPQHF; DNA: TGTGCCAGCAGCAAGGACAGGGGGCTTGCAAATCAGCCCCAGCATTTT
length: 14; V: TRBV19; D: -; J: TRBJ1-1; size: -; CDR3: CASGGSILNTEAFF; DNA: TGTGCCAGCGGGGGGTCCATCCTGAACACTGAAGCTTTCTTT
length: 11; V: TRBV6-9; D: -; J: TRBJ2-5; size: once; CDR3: CASSYGETQYF; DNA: TGTGCCAGCAGTTACGGGGAGACCCAGTACTTC
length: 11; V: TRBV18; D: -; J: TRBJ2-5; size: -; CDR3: CASSPWETQYF; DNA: TGTGCCAGCTCACCGTGGGAGACCCAGTACTTC
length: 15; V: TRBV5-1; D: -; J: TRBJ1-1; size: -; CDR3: CASSPGEYGNTEAFF; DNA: TGCGCCAGCAGCCCAGGGGAGTATGGGAACACTGAAGCTTTCTTT
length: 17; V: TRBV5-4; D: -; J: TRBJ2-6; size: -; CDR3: CASSLGGTHSGANVLTF; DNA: TGTGCCAGCAGCTTGGGGGGAACCCACTCTGGGGCCAACGTCCTGACTTTC
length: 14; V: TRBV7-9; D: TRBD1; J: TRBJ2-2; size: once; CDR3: CASDRAGGTGELFF; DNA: TGTGCCAGCGACAGAGCAGGGGGCACCGGGGAGCTGTTTTTT
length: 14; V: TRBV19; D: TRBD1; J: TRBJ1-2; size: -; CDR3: CASTKVGQYYGYTF; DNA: TGTGCCAGTACCAAGGTGGGACAGTACTATGGCTACACCTTC
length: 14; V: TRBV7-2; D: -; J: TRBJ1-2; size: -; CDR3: CASSLFGGSDGYTF; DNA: TGTGCCAGCAGCTTATTTGGGGGATCGGATGGCTACACCTTC
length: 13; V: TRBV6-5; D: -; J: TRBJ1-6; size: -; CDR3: CASSIREGSPLHF; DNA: TGTGCCAGCAGCATTAGGGAAGGCTCACCCCTCCACTTT
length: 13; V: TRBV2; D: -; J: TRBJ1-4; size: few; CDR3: CASQLQEGGKLFF; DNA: TGTGCCAGCCAATTACAGGAAGGAGGAAAACTGTTTTTT
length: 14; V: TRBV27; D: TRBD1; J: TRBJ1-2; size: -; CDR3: CASSNRQGADGYTF; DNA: TGTGCCAGCAGTAATCGACAGGGGGCGGATGGCTACACCTTC
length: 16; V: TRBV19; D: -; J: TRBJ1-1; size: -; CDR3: CASSIDSDLEISEAFF; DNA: TGTGCCAGTAGTATAGATTCGGACCTGGAAATATCTGAAGCTTTCTTT
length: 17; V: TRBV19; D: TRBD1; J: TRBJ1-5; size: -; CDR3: CASSIEGQHYSNQPQHF; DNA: TGTGCCAGTAGTATAGAGGGACAGCATTATAGCAATCAGCCCCAGCATTTT
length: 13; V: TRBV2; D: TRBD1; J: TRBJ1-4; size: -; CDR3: CASCRGSSEKLFF; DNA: TGTGCCAGCTGCAGGGGGTCGAGTGAAAAACTGTTTTTT
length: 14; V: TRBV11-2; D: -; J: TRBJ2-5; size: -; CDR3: CASSPGIGRETQYF; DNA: TGTGCCAGCAGCCCCGGAATTGGGCGAGAGACCCAGTACTTC
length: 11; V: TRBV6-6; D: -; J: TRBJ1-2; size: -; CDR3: CASSSGYGYTF; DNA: TGTGCCAGCAGTTCCGGTTATGGCTACACCTTC
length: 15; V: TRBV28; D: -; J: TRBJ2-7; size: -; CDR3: CASSSPPGAYDEQYF; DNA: TGTGCCAGCAGTTCCCCCCCGGGGGCCTATGACGAGCAGTACTTC